These T cell receptor beta chains were read from a single sample in a study of T cell responses to AZD1222 COVID-19 vaccine. Using immunoSEQ multiplex PCR, the repertoire was profiled, and TCRdb retains in-frame clones only, with some absent. The sample records roughly 170,000 clones, roughly nine tenths being singletons. The sequencing used peripheral blood, collected on day 0 of AZD1222 vaccination. These TCRs come from an adult in good health. Both conserved end residues are part of each CDR3. D genes are given only for firm matches. Rows give clone size only sometimes, using once, few, many, or a class for an expanded clone.

>NA|TRBV12-3/TRBV12-4|NA|TRBJ2-1
TGTGCCAGCAGTCCAGGGAGTGGCAATGAGCAGTTCTTC
CASSPGSGNEQFF
>TRBD2|TRBV5-1|NA|TRBJ2-7
TGCGCCAGCAGCTTGGATCCTAGCGGGCTCCCTCCCTACGAGCAGTACTTC
CASSLDPSGLPPYEQYF
>TRBD1|TRBV6-6|NA|TRBJ2-7
TGTGCCAGCAGTTACTCGACCCAGGGGGTCGAGCAGTACTTC
CASSYSTQGVEQYF
>NA|TRBV7-2|NA|TRBJ2-7
TGTGCCAGCAGTTCCGACGGTTACTCCTACGAGCAGTACTTC
CASSSDGYSYEQYF
>TRBD1|TRBV2|NA|TRBJ1-6
TGTGCCAGCCACCCGACAGGGGAAAATTCACCCCTCCACTTT
CASHPTGENSPLHF
>NA|TRBV27|NA|TRBJ2-2
TGTGCCAGCAGGCAGGGGATGGACACCGGGGAGCTGTTTTTT
CASRQGMDTGELFF
>NA|TRBV4-1|NA|TRBJ2-3
TGCGCCAGCAGCCGGACTGCCGCTGGGACAGATACGCAGTATTTT
CASSRTAAGTDTQYF
>TRBD1|TRBV28|NA|TRBJ1-1
TGTGCCAGCAGTTGGTGGACAGGGGAGTGGACTGAAGCTTTCTTT
CASSWWTGEWTEAFF
>NA|TRBV28|NA|TRBJ1-2
TGTGCCACCCGAGTACCGGGAAACTATGGCTACACCTTC
CATRVPGNYGYTF
>NA|TRBV21-1|NA|TRBJ2-2
TGTGCCAGCAGCAAATGTAGCCGGACAGGGATTTGGGGCGGGGAGCTGTTTTTT
CASSKCSRTGIWGGELFF
>TRBD1|TRBV11-2|NA|TRBJ1-5
TGTGCCAGCAGCTCGGGACAGGGGGCAAGTCAGCCCCAGCATTTT
CASSSGQGASQPQHF
>TRBD1|TRBV29-1|NA|TRBJ1-4
TGCAGCGTTGAGGGCAGGGGGGGAGAAAAACTGTTTTTT
CSVEGRGGEKLFF
>NA|TRBV7-2|NA|TRBJ1-5
TGTGCCAGCAGCTTAGGGGGGGGCGCGGGTCAGCCCCAGCATTTT
CASSLGGGAGQPQHF
>TRBD1|TRBV2|once|TRBJ1-1
TGTGCCAGCACGGGACAGGGACGGAACACTGAAGCTTTCTTT
CASTGQGRNTEAFF